One and the same sample provided the 7 T cell receptor delta chains below, sequenced in a study of γδ T cells in repeated Plasmodium falciparum infection. TCRdb re-processed the multiplex PCR reads via CATT. The repertoire holds 75,000 to 95,000 delta-chain clones, with roughly 0.98% as singletons. Flow sorting of PBMC yielded separate Vgamma9/Vdelta2+ and Vdelta2-negative gammadelta T cell populations for bulk repertoire analysis. The material sequenced was gamma-delta T cells from blood. Every receptor here comes from a pool of human donors (malaria-infected and uninfected, not separated).

About this clone: A far larger clone lies a single base away; this is likely a read error. Other DNA sequences from this sample encode an identical CDR3 as well. The chain employs TRDV1 and TRDJ1; 12 nucleotides line up with TRDD3. TCRdb records no J gene; here it was assigned by comparing the DNA to germline. CDR1 and CDR2 from the germline V gene are TSWWSYY and QGS. The CDR3 covers 22 residues. With V trimmed by 4 bases and J by 0 bases, 21 bases remained unmatched. The chain's CDR3 is CALGGRAPPNWGILFNTDKLIF. The CDR3 DNA sequence: TGTGCTCTTGGGGGAAGGGCACCCCCTAACTGGGGGATACTCTTCAACACCGATAAACTCATCTTT.

This clone was counted many times. A read error is possible here, since a much larger clone lies one base away. This specimen includes other DNA sequences encoding the same CDR3. V usage is TRDV1 and J usage is TRDJ1, with 11 bases identical to TRDD3. The J gene is not listed in TCRdb, so it was assigned here from a DNA match to germline. The germline gives CDR1 TSWWSYY, CDR2 QGS. V was pared by 0 bases and J by 0 bases, with 24 bases of the junction left unmatched. This CDR3 is built from 24 residues. The DNA for the CDR3 is TGTGCTCTTGGGGAACTCAGATCCTACCTCCTACGTACTGGGGGATATATCCACACCGATAAACTCATCTTT. It encodes CALGELRSYLLRTGGYIHTDKLIF.

This clone occurred a few times. The protein TCRdb gives is from a much larger clone and does not agree with this DNA's translation at residues 5 and 13, likely a read error; the protein shown here comes from the DNA. The chain employs TRDV3 and TRDJ1; no clear D gene. This CDR3 has 14 amino acids. Germline CDR1 reads TVYSNPD; CDR2 reads GDNSRS (reference sequence). This CDR3 reads CAFNAEHYTDKLTF. The CDR3, as DNA: TGTGCCTTTAATGCCGAACACTATACCGATAAACTCACCTTT.

This clone showed up many times. TCRdb lists the protein of a much larger clone for this DNA, which differs at residue 19, so this is likely a read error; the protein given here is translated from the DNA itself. The rearrangement links TRAV38-2/DV8 to TRDJ1; 9 bases agree with TRDD2. Germline V gives CDR1 TSESDYY, CDR2 QEAYKQQN. CDR3 length equals 20 residues. The CDR3, as DNA: TGTGCTTATTTACCTTCCTACAAGGGAATAAATATTGTCTACACCGATAAACTCACCTTT. Translation gives CAYLPSYKGINIVYTDKLTF.

This clone was detected ten times or more. This DNA's translation and the protein TCRdb lists, from a much larger clone, do not match at residue 19, likely due to a read error; the protein shown is translated from the DNA. The V gene is TRDV2, the J gene TRDJ3; TRDD3 agrees at 13 bases. The CDR3 runs to 21 residues. Germline V gene lookup returns CDR1 GEAIGNYY and CDR2 EKD. CDR3 sequence: CACDTLRTGGYGTWDTRQTFF. In nucleotides, the CDR3 is TGTGCCTGTGACACCTTGCGTACTGGGGGATACGGGACCTGGGACACCCGACAGACGTTTTTC.

As for this clone: Since a far larger clone is one base different, this is likely a read error. The same CDR3 can be traced to other DNA sequences in this sample. The chain uses TRDV2 and TRDJ1; TRDD3 matches at 11 bases. TCRdb gives no J gene; it was assigned here by matching the DNA to germline. Germline assignment: CDR1 GEAIGNYY and CDR2 EKD. V was pared by 0 bases and J by 2 bases, with 13 bases of the junction left unmatched. The CDR3 spans 19 residues. In DNA, the CDR3 is TGTGCCTGTGACACCCTCTTGGGGGATACGCGAAGGCCGACCGATAAACTCATCTTT. Translating gives CACDTLLGDTRRPTDKLIF.

In its sample, this clone was seen many times. One end of the junction varies from germline; a read error may be responsible. Other nucleotide sequences from this sample produce the same CDR3. The chain recombines TRDV2 with TRDJ1, with 7 bases fitting TRDD3. The CDR3 totals 23 residues. Per the germline V gene, CDR1 is GEAIGNYY and CDR2 is EKD. CDR3 residues: CACDPYTAGDREVRFAYTDKLIF. Here the CDR3 DNA reads TGTGCCTGTGACCCATATACGGCTGGGGATAGAGAGGTACGGTTCGCGTACACCGATAAGCTCATCTTT.